This TCR beta chain was documented in a study of T-cell reconstitution after alpha-beta-depleted transplantation in children. A remark on this clonotype: Just one base apart from a much larger clone, this may be a read error.

Preparation of the TCRbeta library used unique molecular identifiers. TCRdb fed the PCR reads into MiXCR, producing one record per CDR3 protein. The sample contains about 230,000 distinct CDR3 sequences, about 9.2% of which appear only once. This CDR3 spans 18 amino acids. Germline V gene data show CDR1 as MNHEY and CDR2 as SVGEGT. J was trimmed by 2 bases and V by 2 bases; bases with no gene match: 11. The sequence was obtained from a human donor who donated a stem cell graft to a child with acute lymphoblastic leukemia. The chain recombines TRBV6-2 or TRBV6-3 with TRBJ1-5; 8 nucleotides agree with TRBD1. The sequences come from PBMCs from the stem cell graft donor, collected from the stem cell graft. CDR3 loop: CASSYVGQGATGNQPQHF. The CDR3 nucleotides read TGTGCCAGCAGTTACGTCGGGCAGGGGGCGACTGGCAATCAGCCCCAGCATTTT.